This T cell receptor (beta chain) was identified in a study of molecular identifiers for immune sequencing clone quantification. General study findings and limits: In CMV-specific effectors, clones above 20 copies held over 99% of molecules; naive, under 1%.

This clonotype has ten or more counts. Its specificity is unknown. Germline V gives CDR1 DFQATT, CDR2 SNEGSKA (reference sequence). This CDR3 comprises 14 residues. V lost 2 bases, J lost 7 bases, and 18 bases lay in between. Via MiXCR, TCRdb re-called the PCR reads, giving one row per CDR3 protein. The sample carries about 510,000 distinct CDR3 sequences, roughly 26% recorded once. This chain links TRBV20-1 with TRBJ2-7; possible D gene TRBD2, 6 bases. The sequenced material came from naive CD8+ T cells from blood, with Jurkat cell RNA spiked in. As for subset: FACS-sorted CD8+CD4-CCR7+CD45RA+ naive T cells. The TCR comes from a human donor in good health. Some libraries in this study had Jurkat cell RNA spiked in. In DNA form, the CDR3 reads TGCAGTGCTAGACCGACTAGTACCAGTTGGGAGCAGTACTTC. It specifies CSARPTSTSWEQYF.